These 28 T cell receptor beta chains were all obtained from the same sample, sequenced in a study of tumor-infiltrating lymphocytes in primary liver carcinoma. Starting from about 0.5 ug of total RNA, TCR beta cDNA was produced with a primer in the constant region. Libraries of TCR beta came from three nested multiplex PCR rounds with slightly modified ARM-PCR. Both of the initial two PCR rounds ran for approximately 11 cycles and employed TRBV1-TRBV30 forward primers alongside a C-beta reverse primer. MiXCR, run by TCRdb on the multiplex PCR reads, gives a single entry per CDR3 protein. The table records tens of thousands of distinct CDR3 sequences, approximately 70% of them present only once. The tissue used was unsorted bulk material of about 19-33 mg. RNA and DNA were co-extracted from it with the AllPrep DNA/RNA mini kit. Sequenced sample: liver tumor tissue from sampling region 2. As to subset: tumor region T2, inferior pole. These receptors originate from a man aged 35-49 years with primary liver carcinoma and hepatitis B virus infection.

As concerns this clonotype: The junction departs from germline at one end; a sequencing error may be responsible. The chain joins TRBV7-9 to TRBJ2-2; maybe TRBD1 (5 bases). The CDR3 spans 16 residues. The germline V gene encodes CDR1 SEHNR and CDR2 FQNEAQ (reference sequence). In nucleotides, the CDR3 is TGTGCCAACAGCTTAGTTCTTCAGGGTTGGGCCGGGGAGCTGTTTTTT. Translated, it gives CANSLVLQGWAGELFF.

The rearrangement uses TRBV5-1 and TRBJ1-1, with D perhaps TRBD1 (6 bases). The CDR3 contains 13 residues. The germline V gene encodes CDR1 SGHRS and CDR2 YFSETQ. The CDR3 DNA reads TGCGCTAGCTGCTTGGTAGGGGGGACTGAAGCTTTCTTT. Translating gives CASCLVGGTEAFF.

This chain joins TRBV11-3 and TRBJ2-7, with a possible D match to TRBD2 (6 bases). Germline V gene sequence: CDR1 SGHNT, CDR2 YENEEA. This CDR3 region has 13 residues. The CDR3 sequence is CTSSFRVLGEQYF. CDR3 DNA sequence: TGTACTAGCAGCTTCAGGGTTTTGGGCGAGCAGTACTTC.

In the case of this clonotype: Germline is not matched at one junction end, which may reflect a read error. For the CDR3, the DNA is TGCAGCGTTCAACCGGGACAGGGGGTTGCCGGGGAGCTGCTTTTT. This encodes CSVQPGQGVAGELLF. The chain carries TRBV29-1 and TRBJ2-2; 11 bases map to TRBD1. This CDR3 has 15 residues. Germline CDR1 and CDR2: SQVTM and ANQGSEA.

With regard to this clonotype: The junction shows a germline mismatch at one end, possibly a read error. The V and J genes are TRBV6-6 and TRBJ2-5; 9 bases map to TRBD2. The CDR3 is made up of 16 amino acids. Germline CDR1 MNHNY, CDR2 SVGAGI (reference sequence). CDR3 coding DNA: TGTGCCAGCAGGGACGGGCTGGCGGGAGGGCAAGAGAGCCAGTCCTTC. This encodes CASRDGLAGGQESQSF.

The V call is TRBV4-1, the J call TRBJ2-6; no firm D call. The V end was cut by 8 bases, the J end by 3 bases, with 8 bases between. CDR1 MGHRA and CDR2 YSYEKL come from the germline V gene. There are 13 residues in the CDR3. Here the CDR3 DNA reads TGCGCCAGCTGTCAAGTTGGGGCCAACGTCCTGACTTTC. This codes for CASCQVGANVLTF.

This clonotype was seen a few times. A junction end diverges from the germline sequence, so it may reflect a read error. This chain links TRBV4-2 with TRBJ1-2; unclear D gene. CDR3 length equals 15 residues. Germline V gene data show CDR1 as LGHNA and CDR2 as YNFKEQ. The CDR3 coding sequence is TGTGCCAGCAGCCAAGATCGTCAAGGGAGCTATGGCTACGCCTTC. Amino acid sequence: CASSQDRQGSYGYAF.

By frequency in the sample, this clonotype is medium-sized. The chain recombines TRBV6-2 or TRBV6-3 with TRBJ2-3; 12 bases map to TRBD2. This CDR3 contains 16 residues. Trimming cost V 2 bases and J 3 bases; bases outside gene matches: 3. In germline, CDR1 is MNHEY, CDR2 SVGEGT. CDR3 in DNA: TGTGCCAGCAGTTACCTAGCGGGAGGGCCGACAGATACGCAGTATTTT. Amino acids: CASSYLAGGPTDTQYF.

Note on this clonotype: A junction boundary mismatches the germline segment, possibly from a read error. The gene calls are TRBV28 and TRBJ2-7; unclear D gene. This CDR3 is built from 13 residues. Germline assignment: CDR1 MDHEN and CDR2 SYDVKM. In nucleotides, the CDR3 is TGTGCCAGCAGTTTGATACAGACCTGCGAGCAGTATTTC. Its translation: CASSLIQTCEQYF. Using reference TRBV28 and TRBJ2-7 for the parts outside the CDR3, the full variable domain is DVKVTQSSRYLVKRTGEKVFLECVQDMDHENMFWYRQDPGLGLRLIYFSYDVKMKEKGDIPEGYSVSREKKERFSLILESASTNQTSMYLCASSLIQTCEQYFGPGTRLTVT.

Details on this clonotype: A junction end diverges from the germline sequence, so it may reflect a read error. This sequence joins TRBV20-1 and TRBJ2-5, with 12 nucleotides matching TRBD2. The CDR3 length is 14 residues. The germline V gene encodes CDR1 DFQATT and CDR2 SNEGSKA (reference sequence). CDR3 in amino acids: CGALLAGGWETQHF. CDR3 nucleotides: TGCGGTGCGTTACTAGCGGGAGGTTGGGAGACCCAGCACTTC.

To note about this clonotype: At one end, the junction sequence differs from germline, possibly due to a read error. The chain links TRBV5-1 to TRBJ1-1; D is perhaps TRBD1 (5 bases). Germline assignment: CDR1 SGHRS and CDR2 YFSETQ. This CDR3 is built from 15 residues. CDR3 nucleotides: TGCGCCAGCAACTTGGTCGGAGGGGCAAGGACTGAAGCTTTCTTT. It yields the protein CASNLVGGARTEAFF.

Of note for this clonotype: A much more abundant neighbour one base away suggests this may be a read error. Likely a read error: the CDR3 ends without its conserved phenylalanine or tryptophan. CDR3 region: CSAPIFLNTEAFI. The CDR3 DNA reads as TGCAGTGCTCCCATCTTCTTGAACACTGAAGCTTTCATT. This chain uses TRBV20-1 with TRBJ1-1, with D unresolved. Germline CDR1 reads DFQATT; CDR2 reads SNEGSKA (reference sequence). V lost 5 bases, J lost 0 bases, and 10 bases lay in between. This CDR3 contains 13 residues.

About this clonotype itself: Relative to the germline gene, one junction end is altered; a read error may explain this. The DNA for the CDR3 is TGCGCCAGCTCCGATGGCACAGACGCCGGGGGGCTGTTTTTT. It encodes CASSDGTDAGGLFF. The rearrangement links TRBV10-1 to TRBJ2-2; tentative D call: TRBD2 (6 bases). This CDR3 spans 14 amino acids. From germline, CDR1 is WNHNN and CDR2 SYGVQD (reference sequence).

The chain is built from TRBV28 and TRBJ2-7; 8 nucleotides align to TRBD1. CDR3 length: 15 amino acids. The germline V gene encodes CDR1 MDHEN and CDR2 SYDVKM. J gave up 9 bases and V 9 bases, and 19 bases lay outside the gene matches. CDR3 in DNA: TGTGCCAGTAGTGAACCAGGACAGGGTCGCAACGTGCAGTACTTC. It codes for CASSEPGQGRNVQYF.

The chain couples TRBV5-6 to TRBJ2-3, with TRBD2 matching over 7 bases. Germline trimming cut 5 bases from V and 0 bases from J; bases unmatched to any gene: 9. The CDR3 loop spans 16 amino acids. CDR1 and CDR2 (germline): SGHDT, YYEEEE. CDR3 DNA sequence: TGTGCCAGCAGGCTTAGGGGCGGGAGTAGCACAGATACGCAGTATTTT. Translating gives CASRLRGGSSTDTQYF.

This rearrangement joins TRBV6-2 or TRBV6-3 to TRBJ1-5; D is perhaps TRBD1 (5 bases). The CDR3 loop spans 14 amino acids. The germline V and J ends were trimmed by 6 bases and 7 bases, with 16 bases remaining between them. The germline CDR1 and CDR2 sequences are MNHEY and SVGEGT. The DNA of the CDR3 is TGTGCCAGCAGACGAGGCAGGGCTGGCCAGCCCCAGCATTTT. Its protein product is CASRRGRAGQPQHF.

Of note for this clonotype: Sequence at one end of the junction differs from germline and may be a read error. The gene calls are TRBV6-1 and TRBJ1-2; D gene uncertain. Germline CDR1 MNHNS, CDR2 SASEGT. The CDR3 is 13 amino acids. CDR3 bases: TGTGACAGCAGTGAGCGAGGGCCTTATGGCTACACCTTC. Its protein is CDSSERGPYGYTF.

Only one count was recorded for this clonotype. The genes are TRBV18 and TRBJ1-2; 7 bases agree with TRBD1. CDR1 KGHSH and CDR2 LQKENI come from the germline V gene. The CDR3 consists of 15 residues. V shed 3 bases and J 7 bases; nucleotides not matched to a gene: 11. CDR3 sequence reads: CASSPRDSPKVGYTF. The CDR3 nucleotides are TGTGCCAGCTCACCCCGGGACAGCCCTAAAGTTGGCTACACCTTC.

This clonotype was observed at least ten times. The V call is TRBV29-1, the J call TRBJ2-1; a weak D match, TRBD2 (6 bases). The germline V gene has CDR1 SQVTM and CDR2 ANQGSEA. Trimming took 3 bases from V and 2 from J, leaving 14 bases between them. This CDR3 region has 15 residues. The CDR3 bases are TGCAGCGTTGATAGTGCGGGAAGGACCTACAATGAGCAGTTCTTC. Residues: CSVDSAGRTYNEQFF.

This chain uses TRBV7-9 with TRBJ2-7; 7 nucleotides align to TRBD2. The CDR3 consists of 19 residues. Germline lookup yields CDR1 SEHNR and CDR2 FQNEAQ (reference sequence). V shed 2 bases and J 0 bases; nucleotides not matched to a gene: 16. This CDR3 is CASSLISTSRRPNSYEQYF. CDR3 nucleotides: TGTGCCAGCAGCTTAATCTCGACTAGCAGGAGGCCCAACTCCTACGAGCAGTACTTC.

On this clonotype itself: At one boundary the junction diverges from the germline segment, which might be a read error. The J gene is TRBJ1-1, the V gene TRBV10-3; D is unclear. The length of the CDR3 is 15 residues. Germline CDR1 and CDR2: ENHRY and SYGVKD. CDR3 amino acids: CAISTGRQENTEAFF. CDR3 in DNA: TGCGCCATTTCCACCGGGAGACAAGAGAACACTGAAGCTTTCTTT.

This rearrangement joins TRBV14 to TRBJ2-3; D not resolved. Matching the DNA end better, TRBJ1-5 makes the J call doubtful. Germline V gene data show CDR1 as SGHDN and CDR2 as FVKESK. This CDR3 contains 13 residues. The CDR3 sequence is CASSQDGEDTQHF. For the CDR3, the DNA is TGTGCCAGCAGCCAAGACGGCGAAGACACGCAGCATTTT.

Only one count was recorded for this clonotype. At one end the junction does not follow the germline gene, possibly because of a read error. V usage is TRBV11-2 and J usage is TRBJ2-3, with 8 bases fitting TRBD2. Germline CDR1 reads SGHAT; CDR2 reads FQNNGV. This CDR3 region has 16 residues. The CDR3 DNA follows: TGTGACAGCAGCTCACAAGCGGGAGTCAGCACAAATACGCAGTATTTT. This sequence encodes CDSSSQAGVSTNTQYF. Using reference TRBV11-2 and TRBJ2-3 for the parts outside the CDR3, the full variable domain is EAGVAQSPRYKIIEKRQSVAFWCNPISGHATLYWYQQILGQGPKLLIQFQNNGVVDDSQLPKDRFSAERLKGVDSTLKIQPAKLEDSAVYLCDSSSQAGVSTNTQYFGPGTRLTVL.

This clonotype was observed a few times. A clone one base away is much larger, so this may be a read error. The rearrangement uses TRBV28 and TRBJ2-1, with 12 bases lining up with TRBD2. The CDR3 totals 20 residues. Germline V lookup: CDR1 MDHEN, CDR2 SYDVKM. The CDR3: CASSLRTSGISPGTGGRQLF. CDR3 bases: TGTGCCAGCAGTCTGCGGACTAGCGGGATCAGCCCGGGGACCGGGGGTCGTCAGCTCTTC.

This clonotype was detected only once. Mismatch with germline at one junction end may stem from a read error. The V call is TRBV24-1, the J call TRBJ1-5; D is perhaps TRBD1 (6 bases). CDR1 is KGHDR, CDR2 SFDVKD, per germline. CDR3 length: 14 amino acids. CDR3 in amino acids: CVTSDRDIGLPQHF. Here the CDR3 DNA reads TGTGTCACCAGTGACCGGGACATAGGACTGCCCCAGCATTTT.

The V gene is TRBV28, the J gene TRBJ2-1; TRBD2 agrees at 7 bases. Per germline, CDR1 MDHEN and CDR2 SYDVKM. CDR3 length: 16 amino acids. V shed 6 bases, J shed 8 bases, and the junction held 16 bases outside the gene matches. The CDR3 region is CASRQSTSRRYHEQFF. The CDR3 nucleotides read TGTGCCAGCAGACAGTCGACTAGCAGGAGATACCATGAGCAGTTCTTC.

Concerning this clonotype: Sequence at one end of the junction differs from germline and may be a read error. This chain joins TRBV5-4 and TRBJ2-3; no firm D call. This CDR3 is built from 14 residues. The germline V gene encodes CDR1 SGHNT and CDR2 YYREEE (reference sequence). For the CDR3, the DNA is TGTGCCAGCGGCTTGGCTTGCCGCACAGATACGCAGTATTTT. This sequence encodes CASGLACRTDTQYF.

This clonotype was counted between two and nine times. The chain recombines TRBV30 with TRBJ1-1; D gene uncertain. Germline CDR1 reads GTSNPN; CDR2 reads SVGIG (reference sequence). CDR3 length: 13 amino acids. Here the CDR3 reads CVCSVKGGKEAFF. CDR3 nucleotide sequence: TGTGTCTGTAGTGTAAAGGGAGGTAAAGAAGCTTTCTTT.